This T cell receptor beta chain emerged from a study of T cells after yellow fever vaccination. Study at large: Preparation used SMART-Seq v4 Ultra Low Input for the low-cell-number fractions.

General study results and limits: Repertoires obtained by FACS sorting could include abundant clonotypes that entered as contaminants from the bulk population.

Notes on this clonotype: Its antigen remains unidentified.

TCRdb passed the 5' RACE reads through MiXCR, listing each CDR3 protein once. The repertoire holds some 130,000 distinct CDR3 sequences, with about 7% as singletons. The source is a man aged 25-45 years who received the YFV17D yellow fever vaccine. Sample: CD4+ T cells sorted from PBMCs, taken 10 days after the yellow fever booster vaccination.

This CDR3 reads CASRDQGANEKLFF. Here the CDR3 DNA reads TGTGCCAGCAGGGACCAGGGGGCAAATGAAAAACTGTTTTTT. The V gene is TRBV7-9, the J gene TRBJ1-4, with 8 bases that match TRBD1. CDR1 and CDR2 (germline): SEHNR, FQNEAQ (reference sequence). After removal of 6 bases from V and 5 bases from J, the junction contained 5 bases not matched to a gene. This CDR3 comprises 14 residues.